This T cell receptor beta chain is from a study of identical twins. This clonotype was picked up many times. Its specificity is unknown. In germline, CDR1 is SGDLS, CDR2 YYNGEE. V was clipped by 3 bases and J by 7 bases, with 14 bases between them. This CDR3 is built from 15 residues. TCRdb reprocessed the 5' RACE reads with MiXCR, giving one entry per CDR3 protein. The table has about 200,000 distinct CDR3 sequences, 6.5% seen once. Study observations and caveats: Within twin pairs, the out-of-frame alpha sequences they shared showed excess low generation probability. With monozygotic twins, out-of-frame TCR alpha sharing exceeded what models estimated.

The same sample was also used in a study of T cells expressing NK-cell markers. This second study notes: The sorts in several experiments were restricted to alpha-beta TCR T cells by an anti-gamma-delta TCR antibody.

The sequenced material came from CD8+ T cells sorted from blood. This receptor was taken from a young woman in good health. The chain employs TRBV9 and TRBJ1-6; perhaps TRBD1 as D (5 bases). CDR3: CASSASRGSNSPLHF. The CDR3 bases are TGTGCCAGCAGCGCCTCCCGGGGCTCAAATTCACCCCTCCACTTT. The complete variable domain, with remaining parts taken from reference TRBV9 and TRBJ1-6, reads DSGVTQTPKHLITATGQRVTLRCSPRSGDLSVYWYQQSLDQGLQFLIQYYNGEERAKGNILERFSAQQFPDLHSELNLSSLELGDSALYFCASSASRGSNSPLHFGNGTRLTVT.